The 9 T cell receptor beta chains presented below share a single source sample, sequenced in a study of glioma-infiltrating T cells. The iRepertoire nested amplicon-rescue multiplex PCR amplified TCR alpha and beta CDR3s from RNA. Using its own MiXCR run on the multiplex PCR reads, TCRdb lists one record per CDR3 protein. Of approximately 88,000 distinct CDR3 sequences listed, under 30% are singletons. The specimen was glioma tissue, nonneoplastic brain tissue, or PBMCs (not recorded which). The receptors originated from a human donor with low-grade glioma or glioblastoma, undergoing nonglioma brain surgery, or in good health (not recorded which).

This clonotype was observed at least ten times. The V and J genes are TRBV7-2 and TRBJ1-2; 7 positions match TRBD1. The length of the CDR3 is 14 residues. CDR1 and CDR2 (germline): SGHTA, FQGNSA. The V segment lost 6 bases and the J segment 0 bases; nucleotides outside the gene matches: 4. CDR3 loop: CASSSGGPNYGYTF. Written as DNA, the CDR3 is TGTGCCAGCAGTTCAGGGGGACCTAACTATGGCTACACCTTC.

As regards this clonotype: This may be a read error, as it is one base from a much larger clone. For the CDR3, the DNA is TGTGCCAGCAGGCAAGGTATTATAGCGGGAGGAAGCACAGATACGCAGTATTTT. It encodes CASRQGIIAGGSTDTQYF. V and J are TRBV3-1 and TRBJ2-3, with TRBD2 matching 10 bases. The CDR3 is 18 residues long. CDR1 is LGHDT and CDR2 is YNNKEL in the germline V gene (reference sequence).

The chain recombines TRBV12-3 or TRBV12-4 with TRBJ2-3; 8 bases fit TRBD1. V trimming: 6 bases; J trimming: 4 bases; junction bases outside the gene matches: 6. This CDR3 comprises 14 residues. The chain's CDR3 is CASRSEQGADTQYF. In DNA form, the CDR3 reads TGTGCCAGCAGATCGGAACAGGGGGCAGATACGCAGTATTTT.

There are many counts of this clonotype. The chain couples TRBV7-2 to TRBJ2-7; D call uncertain. CDR1 SGHTA and CDR2 FQGNSA come from the germline V gene. Trimming cost V 5 bases and J 3 bases, with 5 bases left between them. CDR3 length: 11 amino acids. This chain's CDR3 is CASSAYYEQYF. The CDR3 DNA reads TGTGCCAGCAGCGCCTACTACGAGCAGTACTTC.

By share, this clonotype ranks as medium-sized. The chain is built from TRBV6-1 and TRBJ1-5; the D is unclear. The length of the CDR3 is 16 residues. Between the trimmed V and J ends, which lost 0 bases and 3 bases, there was a span of 12 bases. Germline V gives CDR1 MNHNS, CDR2 SASEGT. CDR3 bases: TGTGCCAGCAGTGAAGCGGTTATGAGTTTCAATCAGCCCCAGCATTTT. Amino acids: CASSEAVMSFNQPQHF.

A few counts support this clonotype. The chain employs TRBV7-9 and TRBJ1-3, with 9 bases aligning to TRBD1. CDR1 is SEHNR, CDR2 FQNEAQ, per germline (reference sequence). Trimming took 5 bases from V and 0 from J; bases not matched to a gene: 5. The CDR3 runs 16 residues. CDR3 region: CASSGDRAFSGNTIYF. For the CDR3, the DNA is TGTGCCAGCAGCGGGGACAGGGCTTTCTCTGGAAACACCATATATTTT. The full variable domain, rest sourced from reference TRBV7-9 and TRBJ1-3, is DTGVSQNPRHKITKRGQNVTFRCDPISEHNRLYWYRQTLGQGPEFLTYFQNEAQLEKSRLLSDRFSAERPKGSFSTLEIQRTEQGDSAMYLCASSGDRAFSGNTIYFGEGSWLTVV.

CDR3 protein: CASGELAGAVYQETQYF. CDR3 in DNA: TGTGCCAGCGGCGAACTAGCGGGAGCTGTGTACCAAGAGACCCAGTACTTC. The chain carries TRBV6-5 and TRBJ2-5; TRBD2 aligns across 11 bases. This CDR3 is 17 amino acids long. J was trimmed by 0 bases and V by 8 bases; bases with no gene match: 11. CDR1 and CDR2 from the germline V gene are MNHEY and SVGAGI.

This clonotype came up many times. The chain uses TRBV6-1 and TRBJ1-1; a weak D match, TRBD1 (5 bases). Germline CDR1 and CDR2: MNHNS and SASEGT. V dropped 6 bases and J dropped 0 bases, with 14 bases sitting between them. The CDR3 has 15 amino acids. CDR3 sequence (DNA): TGTGCCAGCAGCCTGGGGGGAGGGATGAACACTGAAGCTTTCTTT. It translates to CASSLGGGMNTEAFF.

CDR3 bases: TGTGCCAGCAGTTCCCTCGGGCATCTCTACACCTTC. Encoded protein: CASSSLGHLYTF. The J gene is TRBJ1-2, the V gene TRBV27, with D unresolved. The CDR3 extends over 12 amino acids. Trimming took 4 bases from V and 10 from J, leaving 13 bases between them. CDR1 MNHEY and CDR2 SMNVEV come from the germline V gene (reference sequence).